This entry lists 25 T cell receptor beta chains sequenced from one sample in a study of CD8+ T cells in alopecia areata. Extracted RNA was reverse transcribed, and the resulting cDNA served as sequencing template. Measured with immunoSEQ multiplex PCR; TCRdb has only the in-frame clones, and not every one. The sample has 200,000 to 250,000 clones; about three fifths are singletons. Regarding treatment: oral pan-JAK inhibitor, 5-10 mg twice daily. The input for sequencing was CD4+ T cells sorted from blood, taken at week 4, from a patient treated with tofacitinib. The receptor set was obtained from a human donor with alopecia areata.

The rearrangement joins TRBV29-1 to TRBJ1-1; 7 positions match TRBD1. V shed 8 bases, J shed 1 base, and the junction held 10 bases outside the gene matches. There are 14 residues in the CDR3. The germline CDR1 and CDR2 sequences are SQVTM and ANQGSEA. DNA for the CDR3: TGCAGCAGCCGACAGGGAATTGGGAACACTGAAGCTTTCTTT. It is translated as CSSRQGIGNTEAFF.

Comment on this clone: This same CDR3 is encoded by further DNA sequences in the sample. The chain employs TRBV5-1 and TRBJ2-7, with a weak D call TRBD1 (5 bases). Germline V gives CDR1 SGHRS, CDR2 YFSETQ. The V end lost 5 bases, the J end lost 3 bases, and 9 bases lay between the germline ends. The CDR3 sequence is 12 residues long. DNA of the CDR3: TGCGCCAGCAGTTCTGACAGCTACGAGCAGTACTTC. It yields the protein CASSSDSYEQYF.

The rearrangement links TRBV14 to TRBJ2-1, with D unclear. The germline CDR1 and CDR2 sequences are SGHDN and FVKESK. The CDR3 has 10 amino acids. The germline V and J ends were trimmed by 8 bases and 6 bases, with 5 bases remaining between them. The CDR3 DNA sequence: TGTGCCAGCGAAGGCAATGAGCAGTTCTTC. It yields the protein CASEGNEQFF.

The genes are TRBV11-3 and TRBJ1-1, with a possible D match to TRBD1 (5 bases). This CDR3 is built from 13 residues. Germline V gene lookup returns CDR1 SGHNT and CDR2 YENEEA. V dropped 5 bases and J dropped 5 bases, with 12 bases sitting between them. CDR3 sequence: CASSRGRGTEAFF. The CDR3 nucleotides are TGTGCCAGCAGCCGAGGACGGGGGACTGAAGCTTTCTTT.

This chain links TRBV18 with TRBJ2-5, with 9 bases aligning to TRBD2. V gave up 5 bases and J gave up 4 bases; unmatched junction bases: 2. CDR3 length: 13 residues. In germline, CDR1 is KGHSH, CDR2 LQKENI. This chain's CDR3 is CASSMTSGETQYF. Written as DNA, the CDR3 is TGTGCCAGCTCAATGACTAGCGGAGAGACCCAGTACTTC.

The rearrangement uses TRBV29-1 and TRBJ2-5; D is uncertain. Trimming pared 4 bases from V and 5 bases from J, leaving 11 bases between. The CDR3 covers 12 residues. Germline CDR1 is SQVTM and CDR2 is ANQGSEA. The CDR3 nucleotides are TGCAGCGTTGGTATGATCGCGGAGACCCAGTACTTC. Translation gives CSVGMIAETQYF.

V and J are TRBV4-3 and TRBJ1-3, with unresolved D. From germline, CDR1 is LGHNA and CDR2 YSLEER. CDR3 length: 17 amino acids. V lost 1 base and J 0 bases, leaving 13 bases between the germline ends. CDR3 sequence: CASSQVGDTLSGNTIYF. The CDR3 DNA follows: TGCGCCAGCAGCCAAGTTGGCGACACCCTCTCTGGAAACACCATATATTTT.

The chain combines TRBV29-1 with TRBJ2-7; perhaps TRBD2 as D (5 bases). Between the trimmed V and J ends, which lost 3 bases and 12 bases, there was a span of 15 bases. The CDR3 extends over 11 amino acids. Germline assignment: CDR1 SQVTM and CDR2 ANQGSEA. This chain's CDR3 is CSVDSGELVYF. The CDR3 DNA reads as TGCAGCGTTGACAGCGGCGAGCTTGTGTACTTC.

CDR3 DNA sequence: TGTGCCAGCAGCGCTTATCGCGGGCTAGATACGCAGTATTTT. Encoded protein: CASSAYRGLDTQYF. The gene calls are TRBV9 and TRBJ2-3, with TRBD2 as a possible D gene (5 bases). The CDR3 runs to 14 residues. Deletions cut 3 bases from V and 5 bases from J, with 13 bases between. Germline CDR1 is SGDLS and CDR2 is YYNGEE. Full variable domain (rest looked up from reference TRBV9 and TRBJ2-3): DSGVTQTPKHLITATGQRVTLRCSPRSGDLSVYWYQQSLDQGLQFLIQYYNGEERAKGNILERFSAQQFPDLHSELNLSSLELGDSALYFCASSAYRGLDTQYFGPGTRLTVL.

This chain connects TRBV5-1 to TRBJ2-5; tentatively, D is TRBD1 or TRBD2 (5 bases each). The CDR3 is made up of 14 amino acids. Germline V gene lookup returns CDR1 SGHRS and CDR2 YFSETQ. Trimming took 4 bases from V and 4 from J, leaving 14 bases between them. CDR3 residues: CASSRTQGGETQYF. In DNA form, the CDR3 reads TGCGCCAGCAGCCGGACTCAGGGCGGAGAGACCCAGTACTTC.

This clone has just a few counts. Other DNA sequences in this specimen translate into the identical CDR3. This chain uses TRBV27 with TRBJ1-5; D uncertain. The germline gives CDR1 MNHEY, CDR2 SMNVEV (reference sequence). This CDR3 region has 14 residues. V was cut by 0 bases and J by 3 bases, with 6 bases left in between. The CDR3 nucleotides read TGTGCCAGCAGTTTATCAGGGAACAATCAGCCCCAGCATTTT. The encoded protein is CASSLSGNNQPQHF.

The chain carries TRBV5-1 and TRBJ2-5, with D perhaps TRBD1 (5 bases). Germline V gene sequence: CDR1 SGHRS, CDR2 YFSETQ. This CDR3 is 15 amino acids long. V was clipped by 3 bases and J by 2 bases, with 14 bases between them. The CDR3, as DNA: TGCGCCAGCAGCTCAGGTCGACAGTTACAAGAGACCCAGTACTTC. As protein: CASSSGRQLQETQYF.

A single count supports this clone. The V and J genes are TRBV7-2 and TRBJ1-2, with D unclear. The V gene's germline CDR1 is SGHTA and CDR2 FQGNSA. Trimming shortened V by 4 bases and J by 14 bases, and 8 bases separated the two germline ends. This CDR3 is built from 9 residues. The CDR3 spells CASSSDPTF. The CDR3 DNA follows: TGTGCCAGCAGCTCCGACCCGACCTTC.

This clone has a single count. The chain combines TRBV15 with TRBJ1-1; D perhaps matches TRBD1 (6 bases). Looked up from germline, CDR1 is LNHNV and CDR2 is YYDKDF (reference sequence). Trimming shortened V by 1 base and J by 5 bases, and 8 bases separated the two germline ends. The CDR3 spans 13 residues. CDR3 protein: CATSRVQGTEAFF. CDR3 bases: TGTGCCACCAGCAGAGTACAGGGAACTGAAGCTTTCTTT.

There are a few counts of this clone. This chain uses TRBV29-1 with TRBJ2-7; possible D gene TRBD2, 6 bases. The V and J ends lost 5 bases and 4 bases respectively, with 18 bases between them. Germline values: CDR1 SQVTM, CDR2 ANQGSEA. CDR3 length: 14 residues. The CDR3 DNA follows: TGCAGCGTTTTAGATCAGGGACTTGGTTACGAGCAGTACTTC. Amino acid sequence: CSVLDQGLGYEQYF.

J is TRBJ2-7 and V is TRBV9, with D maybe TRBD1 (5 bases). The V and J ends lost 0 bases and 2 bases respectively, with 12 bases between them. Germline V gene data show CDR1 as SGDLS and CDR2 as YYNGEE. This CDR3 comprises 15 residues. CDR3 residues: CASSVAWGSTYEQYF. CDR3 DNA sequence: TGTGCCAGCAGCGTAGCTTGGGGCAGTACCTACGAGCAGTACTTC.

In its sample, this clone was seen a few times. The J gene is TRBJ2-1, the V gene TRBV7-6, with TRBD1 as a possible D gene (6 bases). There are 17 residues in the CDR3. The V gene's germline CDR1 is SGHVS and CDR2 FNYEAQ. V was trimmed by 2 bases and J by 0 bases, leaving 14 bases between them. In DNA form, the CDR3 reads TGTGCCAGCAGCTTACCCCTCAGGGGCCGCTCCTACAATGAGCAGTTCTTC. It yields the protein CASSLPLRGRSYNEQFF.

This chain links TRBV29-1 with TRBJ2-2, with 8 bases identical to TRBD1. The CDR3 is 14 amino acids. Trimming at V came to 6 bases and at J to 7 bases, leaving 10 bases not matched to a gene. CDR1 is SQVTM, CDR2 ANQGSEA, per germline. The CDR3 DNA reads TGCAGCGTCGAGGGGACAGGCAATATCGGGGAGCTGTTTTTT. It translates to CSVEGTGNIGELFF.

The chain employs TRBV7-9 and TRBJ2-7, with D perhaps matching TRBD1 (5 bases). Per the germline V gene, CDR1 is SEHNR and CDR2 is FQNEAQ (reference sequence). This CDR3 is built from 12 residues. V dropped 4 bases and J dropped 7 bases, with 11 bases sitting between them. The CDR3 nucleotides read TGTGCCAGCAGCTGGGGCCTGGGAGAGCAGTACTTC. The encoded protein is CASSWGLGEQYF.

J is TRBJ1-2 and V is TRBV4-1; TRBD1 matches at 9 bases. The CDR3 is 15 amino acids. V trimming: 1 base; J trimming: 8 bases; junction bases outside the gene matches: 8. Germline V gene sequence: CDR1 MGHRA, CDR2 YSYEKL. The CDR3 coding sequence is TGCGCCAGCAGCCAAGGGGACAGGGAAGCGCAGGGCTACACCTTC. It encodes CASSQGDREAQGYTF.

The chain carries TRBV18 and TRBJ1-5; no definite D call. The CDR3 extends over 15 amino acids. The ends were cut back, 5 bases at V and 0 bases at J, with 11 bases in the middle. The V gene's germline CDR1 is KGHSH and CDR2 LQKENI. DNA for the CDR3: TGTGCCAGCTCAACCGGTAACTATAGCAATCAGCCCCAGCATTTT. It specifies CASSTGNYSNQPQHF.

The chain joins TRBV7-8 to TRBJ2-7; D is perhaps TRBD2 (7 bases). This CDR3 is 14 amino acids long. V lost 5 bases, J lost 4 bases, and 15 bases lay in between. CDR1 is SGHVS, CDR2 FQNEAQ, per germline. This CDR3 reads CASSDRGAPYEQYF. The CDR3 DNA sequence: TGTGCCAGCAGCGATCGGGGGGCCCCATACGAGCAGTACTTC.

This chain uses TRBV29-1 with TRBJ2-6; 8 bases line up with TRBD1. V dropped 3 bases and J dropped 2; count of bases not matched to a gene: 0. CDR1 and CDR2 from the germline V gene are SQVTM and ANQGSEA. There are 14 residues in the CDR3. The DNA for the CDR3 is TGCAGCGTTGAGGACAGGGCTGGGGCCAACGTCCTGACTTTC. Its protein is CSVEDRAGANVLTF.

This clone has more than one count but fewer than ten. This chain joins TRBV7-2 and TRBJ2-1, with D unclear. The germline V gene has CDR1 SGHTA and CDR2 FQGNSA. The CDR3 runs to 14 residues. The V end lost 5 bases, the J end lost 6 bases, and 14 bases lay between the germline ends. The CDR3 spells CASSHALGPNEQFF. As DNA, the CDR3 is TGTGCCAGCAGCCACGCCCTTGGGCCCAATGAGCAGTTCTTC.

On this clone itself: Other DNA sequences in this specimen translate into the identical CDR3. V usage is TRBV9 and J usage is TRBJ2-5, with D possibly TRBD1 on 6 matching bases. The V gene's germline CDR1 is SGDLS and CDR2 YYNGEE. With 0 bases removed from V and 0 bases from J, the gap between germline ends came to 6 bases. The CDR3 sequence is 14 residues long. The CDR3 here is CASSVGTDQETQYF. CDR3 coding DNA: TGTGCCAGCAGCGTAGGGACAGACCAAGAGACCCAGTACTTC.